Presented here are 11 T cell receptor beta chains from one specimen sequenced in a study of blood T cell repertoires in COVID-19 (TCRdb year 2020). Library method: the immunoSEQ multiplex PCR assay. What TCRdb holds here is the immuneACCESS table cut down to in-frame rearrangements. Part of the clones is not present; checked against another copy, under half of the missing clones reflect an unresolved V gene, and the others are unexplained. This sample comprises about 140,000 clones, just over 85% of them detected only once. The ten largest clones represent more than 1.5% of the sample. The sequenced sample was peripheral blood. The receptor set was obtained from a woman between 55 and 75 years old with acute or convalescent COVID-19.

This chain joins TRBV10-3 and TRBJ1-5; TRBD1 matches at 7 bases. The J segment lost 5 bases and the V segment lost 5 bases, leaving 3 bases of the junction unmatched. This CDR3 contains 13 residues. CDR1 and CDR2 (germline): ENHRY, SYGVKD. CDR3 sequence: CAISLQGYQPQHF. DNA for the CDR3: TGTGCCATCAGTCTACAGGGGTATCAGCCCCAGCATTTT.

V and J are TRBV5-6 and TRBJ1-2; TRBD1 matches 7 bases. The CDR3 is made up of 12 amino acids. Germline V gene lookup returns CDR1 SGHDT and CDR2 YYEEEE. V lost 5 bases to trimming and J lost 8 bases; unmatched junction nucleotides: 6. As DNA, the CDR3 is TGTGCCAGCAGTTCGGGACAGTTCGGCTACACCTTC. It is translated as CASSSGQFGYTF.

The rearrangement links TRBV5-4 to TRBJ1-2; D unresolved. Germline V gives CDR1 SGHNT, CDR2 YYREEE (reference sequence). The CDR3 is 14 residues long. Trimming pared 0 bases from V and 4 bases from J, leaving 10 bases between. The CDR3: CASSLAPETYGYTF. In nucleotides, the CDR3 is TGTGCCAGCAGCTTGGCCCCGGAGACCTATGGCTACACCTTC.

The rearrangement joins TRBV9 to TRBJ1-1; 7 bases are shared with TRBD1. This CDR3 comprises 16 residues. The germline CDR1 and CDR2 sequences are SGDLS and YYNGEE. The junction had 5 bases not matched to a gene; V was cut back by 0 bases and J by 0 bases. CDR3 DNA: TGTGCCAGCAGCGTAGCCTGGGACAGCTTGAACACTGAAGCTTTCTTT. Protein sequence: CASSVAWDSLNTEAFF.

The rearrangement links TRBV4-2 to TRBJ2-1, with 13 bases matching TRBD2. This CDR3 is 13 amino acids long. The V gene's germline CDR1 is LGHNA and CDR2 YNFKEQ. J lost 12 bases, V lost 4 bases, and 3 bases had no gene match. CDR3 DNA sequence: TGTGCCAGCAGCCGACTAGCGGGGGGTTTGCAGTTCTTC. Translating gives CASSRLAGGLQFF.

The V call is TRBV28, the J call TRBJ2-5; D gene uncertain. Trimming left V 5 bases short and J 2 bases short, with 9 bases between. CDR1 MDHEN and CDR2 SYDVKM come from the germline V gene. The CDR3 sequence is 13 residues long. This chain's CDR3 is CASSVQYQETQYF. The DNA of the CDR3 is TGTGCCAGCAGTGTACAGTATCAAGAGACCCAGTACTTC. The variable domain in full, completed from reference TRBV28 and TRBJ2-5, reads DVKVTQSSRYLVKRTGEKVFLECVQDMDHENMFWYRQDPGLGLRLIYFSYDVKMKEKGDIPEGYSVSREKKERFSLILESASTNQTSMYLCASSVQYQETQYFGPGTRLLVL.

V is TRBV5-1 and J is TRBJ1-1; 7 bases line up with TRBD1. The CDR3 has 15 residues. V was pared by 3 bases and J by 1 base, with 6 bases of the junction left unmatched. Germline CDR1 reads SGHRS; CDR2 reads YFSETQ. CDR3: CASSSSGTANTEAFF. DNA of the CDR3: TGCGCCAGCAGCTCTTCCGGGACAGCGAACACTGAAGCTTTCTTT. Full variable domain (missing parts from reference TRBV5-1 and TRBJ1-1): KAGVTQTPRYLIKTRGQQVTLSCSPISGHRSVSWYQQTPGQGLQFLFEYFSETQRNKGNFPGRFSGRQFSNSRSEMNVSTLELGDSALYLCASSSSGTANTEAFFGQGTRLTVV.

This clone was detected only once. V and J are TRBV3-1 (or the pseudogene TRBV3-2) and TRBJ2-2, with D hard to call. From germline, CDR1 is LGHDT and CDR2 YNNKEL (reference sequence). The V end was cut by 0 bases, the J end by 0 bases, with 5 bases between. The CDR3 is 15 amino acids. This CDR3 reads CASSQEGANTGELFF. DNA for the CDR3: TGTGCCAGCAGCCAAGAGGGCGCGAACACCGGGGAGCTGTTTTTT.

This clone was seen a handful of times. V is TRBV19 and J is TRBJ2-1; TRBD1 matches 7 bases. This CDR3 has 14 amino acids. Per germline, CDR1 LNHDA and CDR2 SQIVND (reference sequence). After removal of 1 base from V and 7 bases from J, the junction contained 4 bases not matched to a gene. CDR3 residues: CASSIAQGWNEQFF. In DNA, the CDR3 is TGTGCCAGTAGTATAGCACAGGGGTGGAATGAGCAGTTCTTC.

V is TRBV5-1 and J is TRBJ1-1, with 9 bases fitting TRBD1. The ends lost 3 bases at V and 2 bases at J; junction bases unmatched: 11. The CDR3 sequence is 17 residues long. Germline V gene data show CDR1 as SGHRS and CDR2 as YFSETQ. The CDR3 loop is CASSWPSPGQGNTEAFF. The CDR3, as DNA: TGCGCCAGCAGCTGGCCCTCCCCGGGACAGGGAAACACTGAAGCTTTCTTT.

The gene calls are TRBV19 and TRBJ1-2, with D possibly TRBD1 on 5 matching bases. Trimming pared 7 bases from V and 9 bases from J, leaving 12 bases between. The CDR3 sequence is 11 residues long. Germline V gene data show CDR1 as LNHDA and CDR2 as SQIVND (reference sequence). CDR3 coding DNA: TGTGCCAGTACCACCGCAGGGCGCTACACCTTC. Translated: CASTTAGRYTF.